These T cell receptor beta chains were read from a single sample in a study of blood T cell repertoires in COVID-19. Sequencing was performed with immunoSEQ multiplex PCR; in TCRdb, only in-frame clones are kept and a portion is missing. The sample lists 100,000 or so clones; around 85% were seen once. The source material was peripheral blood. The receptor source for this set is a woman in her 70s with active or convalescent COVID-19. Both conserved end residues are part of each CDR3. D genes are given only for firm matches. Expanded clones get a size class; other rows say once, few or many, or leave the size out.

clone size: .; J gene: TRBJ2-7; D gene: TRBD2; V gene: TRBV29-1; CDR3 protein: CSVGTSSYEQYF; CDR3 DNA: TGCAGCGTGGGGACTAGCTCCTACGAGCAGTACTTC
clone size: .; J gene: TRBJ2-7; D gene: .; V gene: TRBV25-1; CDR3 protein: CASSQGLHGGYEQYF; CDR3 DNA: TGTGCCAGCAGTCAGGGACTCCACGGGGGCTACGAGCAGTACTTC
clone size: .; J gene: TRBJ2-7; D gene: .; V gene: TRBV5-4; CDR3 protein: CASKGRPLSSVYSYEQYF; CDR3 DNA: TGTGCCAGCAAGGGCAGGCCCCTTTCTAGCGTGTACTCCTACGAGCAGTACTTC
clone size: .; J gene: TRBJ2-4; D gene: TRBD2; V gene: TRBV5-1; CDR3 protein: CASSPGLATNIQYF; CDR3 DNA: TGCGCCAGCAGCCCGGGACTAGCGACAAACATTCAGTACTTC
clone size: .; J gene: TRBJ2-7; D gene: .; V gene: TRBV25-1; CDR3 protein: CASSDGKGLGKQYF; CDR3 DNA: TGTGCCAGCAGTGATGGAAAGGGGTTAGGGAAGCAGTACTTC
clone size: .; J gene: TRBJ2-7; D gene: .; V gene: TRBV7-2; CDR3 protein: CASSLGGDSYEQYF; CDR3 DNA: TGTGCCAGCAGCTTAGGGGGGGACTCCTACGAGCAGTACTTC
clone size: .; J gene: TRBJ2-5; D gene: .; V gene: TRBV9; CDR3 protein: CASSVGRGQETQYF; CDR3 DNA: TGTGCCAGCAGCGTAGGCAGGGGACAAGAGACCCAGTACTTC
clone size: .; J gene: TRBJ1-3; D gene: .; V gene: TRBV7-9; CDR3 protein: CASSFQVGNTIYF; CDR3 DNA: TGTGCCAGCAGCTTTCAGGTTGGAAACACCATATATTTT
clone size: .; J gene: TRBJ1-1; D gene: TRBD1; V gene: TRBV7-8; CDR3 protein: CASSFGQVNTEAFF; CDR3 DNA: TGTGCCAGCAGCTTTGGACAGGTGAACACTGAAGCTTTCTTT
clone size: .; J gene: TRBJ2-5; D gene: TRBD1; V gene: TRBV24-1; CDR3 protein: CATSAPTGVETQYF; CDR3 DNA: TGTGCCACCAGTGCCCCGACAGGGGTTGAGACCCAGTACTTC
clone size: .; J gene: TRBJ1-2; D gene: TRBD1; V gene: TRBV5-1; CDR3 protein: CASSLQGANYGYTF; CDR3 DNA: TGCGCCAGCAGCTTGCAGGGGGCGAACTATGGCTACACCTTC
clone size: .; J gene: TRBJ2-1; D gene: TRBD1; V gene: TRBV10-3; CDR3 protein: CAISSQGASSLEQFF; CDR3 DNA: TGTGCCATCAGCTCACAGGGGGCGTCGAGTCTTGAGCAGTTCTTC
clone size: .; J gene: TRBJ1-6; D gene: .; V gene: TRBV21-1; CDR3 protein: CASPGDRGRSYNSPLHF; CDR3 DNA: TGTGCCAGCCCCGGGGACAGGGGACGCTCCTATAATTCACCCCTCCACTTT
clone size: once; J gene: TRBJ1-4; D gene: .; V gene: TRBV12-2; CDR3 protein: CASRLVEKKPATNEKLFF; CDR3 DNA: TGTGCAAGTCGCTTGGTCGAGAAGAAACCTGCAACTAATGAAAAACTGTTTTTT
clone size: .; J gene: TRBJ1-5; D gene: TRBD1; V gene: TRBV19; CDR3 protein: CASSIGGTGGNQPQHF; CDR3 DNA: TGTGCCAGTAGTATAGGGGGGACAGGGGGTAATCAGCCCCAGCATTTT
clone size: few; J gene: TRBJ1-2; D gene: .; V gene: TRBV5-4; CDR3 protein: CASSSSMGYTF; CDR3 DNA: TGTGCCAGCAGCTCCAGTATGGGCTACACCTTC
clone size: .; J gene: TRBJ2-7; D gene: .; V gene: TRBV4-1; CDR3 protein: CASSQDLGGSYEQYF; CDR3 DNA: TGCGCCAGCAGCCAAGATCTGGGGGGATCCTACGAGCAGTACTTC
clone size: few; J gene: TRBJ1-2; D gene: TRBD1; V gene: TRBV28; CDR3 protein: CASRKDRGVYGYTF; CDR3 DNA: TGTGCCAGCAGGAAAGACAGGGGCGTCTATGGCTACACCTTC
clone size: .; J gene: TRBJ1-2; D gene: .; V gene: TRBV5-1; CDR3 protein: CASSSGTPGDGYTF; CDR3 DNA: TGCGCCAGCAGCTCTGGTACGCCAGGGGACGGCTACACCTTC
clone size: .; J gene: TRBJ2-1; D gene: .; V gene: TRBV28; CDR3 protein: CASRHPGLSLNEQFF; CDR3 DNA: TGTGCCAGCAGGCATCCGGGACTCTCGCTCAATGAGCAGTTCTTC
clone size: .; J gene: TRBJ2-5; D gene: TRBD1; V gene: TRBV5-1; CDR3 protein: CASSSPGGETQYF; CDR3 DNA: TGCGCCAGCAGCTCCCCAGGGGGAGAGACCCAGTACTTC
clone size: .; J gene: TRBJ1-6; D gene: TRBD1; V gene: TRBV15; CDR3 protein: CATSRGQNSPLHF; CDR3 DNA: TGTGCCACCAGCAGGGGACAGAATTCACCCCTCCACTTT
clone size: .; J gene: TRBJ1-1; D gene: .; V gene: TRBV10-3; CDR3 protein: CAISEGSGGYQSNTEAFF; CDR3 DNA: TGTGCCATCAGTGAGGGCTCCGGAGGGTACCAATCGAACACTGAAGCTTTCTTT
clone size: few; J gene: TRBJ2-1; D gene: TRBD1; V gene: TRBV10-3; CDR3 protein: CAIGSGTGSFNEQFF; CDR3 DNA: TGTGCCATAGGGTCCGGGACAGGGAGTTTCAATGAGCAGTTCTTC
clone size: .; J gene: TRBJ2-2; D gene: .; V gene: TRBV28; CDR3 protein: CASSSSQVDTGELFF; CDR3 DNA: TGTGCCAGCAGCTCCTCACAGGTCGACACCGGGGAGCTGTTTTTT
clone size: .; J gene: TRBJ2-1; D gene: TRBD2; V gene: TRBV5-4; CDR3 protein: CASSLEPRGDNEQFF; CDR3 DNA: TGTGCCAGCAGCTTAGAACCGCGGGGGGACAATGAGCAGTTCTTC
clone size: .; J gene: TRBJ2-4; D gene: .; V gene: TRBV19; CDR3 protein: CASSLAASMFDIQYF; CDR3 DNA: TGTGCCAGTAGTCTTGCGGCTAGCATGTTCGACATTCAGTACTTC
clone size: .; J gene: TRBJ2-4; D gene: .; V gene: TRBV10-2; CDR3 protein: CASRPRQGLNIQYF; CDR3 DNA: TGCGCCAGCAGGCCCCGTCAGGGGCTAAACATTCAGTACTTC
clone size: few; J gene: TRBJ2-7; D gene: TRBD2; V gene: TRBV5-1; CDR3 protein: CASSLGLGPSDEQYF; CDR3 DNA: TGCGCCAGCAGCTTAGGACTAGGCCCTTCGGACGAGCAGTACTTC
clone size: .; J gene: TRBJ2-3; D gene: TRBD2; V gene: TRBV28; CDR3 protein: CASSHGSGARDTQYF; CDR3 DNA: TGTGCCAGCAGCCATGGTAGCGGGGCAAGAGATACGCAGTATTTT
clone size: .; J gene: TRBJ1-1; D gene: TRBD1; V gene: TRBV2; CDR3 protein: CASRGTGNTEAFF; CDR3 DNA: TGTGCCAGCAGAGGGACAGGCAACACTGAAGCTTTCTTT
clone size: .; J gene: TRBJ2-5; D gene: TRBD2; V gene: TRBV7-6; CDR3 protein: CASTMFAGTSGIETQYF; CDR3 DNA: TGTGCCAGCACCATGTTCGCCGGGACTAGCGGGATTGAGACCCAGTACTTC
clone size: .; J gene: TRBJ2-7; D gene: .; V gene: TRBV14; CDR3 protein: CASRDNSYEQYF; CDR3 DNA: TGTGCCAGCCGGGACAACTCCTACGAGCAGTACTTC
clone size: .; J gene: TRBJ1-2; D gene: .; V gene: TRBV3-1/TRBV3-2; CDR3 protein: CASSQGDGNGYTF; CDR3 DNA: TGTGCCAGCAGCCAAGGTGACGGGAACGGCTACACCTTC
clone size: .; J gene: TRBJ2-7; D gene: .; V gene: TRBV10-2; CDR3 protein: CASSEPPVQYF; CDR3 DNA: TGCGCCAGCAGTGAGCCACCGGTGCAGTACTTC
clone size: .; J gene: TRBJ2-5; D gene: TRBD1; V gene: TRBV5-1; CDR3 protein: CASSPQGANQETQYF; CDR3 DNA: TGCGCCAGCAGCCCGCAGGGGGCGAACCAAGAGACCCAGTACTTC
clone size: .; J gene: TRBJ2-1; D gene: .; V gene: TRBV5-8; CDR3 protein: CASSLGVSYNEQFF; CDR3 DNA: TGTGCCAGCAGTTTAGGGGTCTCCTACAATGAGCAGTTCTTC
clone size: .; J gene: TRBJ1-1; D gene: .; V gene: TRBV5-1; CDR3 protein: CASSPYDWGGNTEAFF; CDR3 DNA: TGCGCCAGCAGCCCATATGACTGGGGGGGAAACACTGAAGCTTTCTTT
clone size: .; J gene: TRBJ2-1; D gene: TRBD1; V gene: TRBV4-2; CDR3 protein: CASSQVPGQAHNEQFF; CDR3 DNA: TGTGCCAGCAGCCAGGTCCCGGGACAGGCCCACAATGAGCAGTTCTTC
clone size: .; J gene: TRBJ1-1; D gene: .; V gene: TRBV18; CDR3 protein: CASSPNTGNTEAFF; CDR3 DNA: TGTGCCAGCTCACCAAATACAGGGAACACTGAAGCTTTCTTT
clone size: .; J gene: TRBJ2-3; D gene: TRBD2; V gene: TRBV28; CDR3 protein: CASSDPGRERADTQYF; CDR3 DNA: TGTGCCAGCAGCGATCCGGGGCGGGAGAGGGCAGATACGCAGTATTTT
clone size: .; J gene: TRBJ2-7; D gene: TRBD1; V gene: TRBV30; CDR3 protein: CAWRPDRVEEQYF; CDR3 DNA: TGTGCCTGGAGGCCCGACAGGGTTGAAGAGCAGTACTTC
clone size: .; J gene: TRBJ2-1; D gene: TRBD2; V gene: TRBV7-2; CDR3 protein: CASSPTRGLAGGNEQFF; CDR3 DNA: TGTGCCAGCAGCCCAACCAGAGGACTAGCGGGAGGGAATGAGCAGTTCTTC
clone size: .; J gene: TRBJ2-1; D gene: .; V gene: TRBV6-5; CDR3 protein: CASRIPGGNEQFF; CDR3 DNA: TGTGCCAGCAGAATCCCCGGAGGAAATGAGCAGTTCTTC